A single sample gave rise to the 22 T cell receptor beta chains below, sequenced in a study of shared clonotypes between healthy human individuals. The repertoire was sequenced with immunoSEQ multiplex PCR; TCRdb's copy has only in-frame clones and lacks some. Among around 1 million clones listed, over 75% were seen once. Sequencing input: memory CD4+ T cells sorted from blood. Subset reported: CD45RA-negative fraction. The receptors come from a man between 18 and 29 years old in good health.

The chain couples TRBV7-9 to TRBJ2-7; D is possibly TRBD2 (6 bases). The CDR3 extends over 14 amino acids. Germline V lookup: CDR1 SEHNR, CDR2 FQNEAQ (reference sequence). Trimming removed 7 bases at V and 0 bases at J, with 13 bases between. CDR3: CASIADRGSYEQYF. As DNA, the CDR3 is TGTGCCAGCATAGCGGATAGGGGCTCCTACGAGCAGTACTTC.

The chain recombines TRBV10-3 with TRBJ2-2; D gene uncertain. Germline V gives CDR1 ENHRY, CDR2 SYGVKD. Between the trimmed V and J ends, which lost 0 bases and 3 bases, there was a span of 8 bases. The CDR3 is 15 amino acids. In DNA form, the CDR3 reads TGTGCCATCAGTGAGTCCGGCAGAGACACCGGGGAGCTGTTTTTT. It is translated as CAISESGRDTGELFF.

With regard to this clone: Other DNA sequences of this sample code for an identical CDR3. J is TRBJ1-1 and V is TRBV7-2; unclear D gene. The germline V gene has CDR1 SGHTA and CDR2 FQGNSA. Trimming shortened V by 5 bases and J by 3 bases, and 4 bases separated the two germline ends. The length of the CDR3 is 11 residues. The CDR3 DNA reads TGTGCCAGCAGCCCCTACACTGAAGCTTTCTTT. It specifies CASSPYTEAFF.

The rearrangement links TRBV19 to TRBJ1-2; 9 bases are shared with TRBD1. The ends lost 8 bases at V and 1 base at J; junction bases unmatched: 8. The CDR3 spans 15 residues. The V gene's germline CDR1 is LNHDA and CDR2 SQIVND (reference sequence). CDR3 region: CASVQGAHLNYGYTF. The CDR3 nucleotides read TGTGCCAGTGTACAGGGGGCCCACCTTAACTATGGCTACACCTTC.

J is TRBJ2-7 and V is TRBV5-1; 7 nucleotides align to TRBD2. This CDR3 contains 14 residues. The V gene's germline CDR1 is SGHRS and CDR2 YFSETQ. Trimming took 2 bases from V and 7 from J; bases not matched to a gene: 9. The CDR3 DNA reads as TGCGCCAGCAGCTTATTAGCGGGTGGTGGGGAGCAGTACTTC. It translates to CASSLLAGGGEQYF.

V is TRBV9 and J is TRBJ2-5; 9 positions agree with TRBD1. The CDR3 runs 20 residues. V lost 0 bases, J lost 5 bases, and 20 bases stayed unmatched. The germline V gene has CDR1 SGDLS and CDR2 YYNGEE. CDR3 sequence reads: CASSVGVGYPGQGRLETQYF. DNA of the CDR3: TGTGCCAGCAGCGTAGGGGTGGGGTACCCGGGACAGGGACGTCTCGAGACCCAGTACTTC. Full variable domain (remainder filled in from reference TRBV9 and TRBJ2-5): DSGVTQTPKHLITATGQRVTLRCSPRSGDLSVYWYQQSLDQGLQFLIQYYNGEERAKGNILERFSAQQFPDLHSELNLSSLELGDSALYFCASSVGVGYPGQGRLETQYFGPGTRLLVL.

The chain uses TRBV13 and TRBJ2-3; 15 bases are shared with TRBD2. V was pared by 1 base and J by 4 bases, with 18 bases of the junction left unmatched. The CDR3 is 22 residues long. Germline CDR1 reads PRHDT; CDR2 reads FYEKMQ (reference sequence). As DNA, the CDR3 is TGTGCCAGCAGCTTAGAAGGTTGGCGGACTAGCGGGGGGGATGGTTATCCAGATACGCAGTATTTT. Translating gives CASSLEGWRTSGGDGYPDTQYF.

This clone was found a few times. V and J are TRBV10-3 and TRBJ1-5, with TRBD1 identical over 7 bases. V was clipped by 5 bases and J by 3 bases; unmatched bases: 4. CDR3 length: 14 amino acids. Per germline, CDR1 ENHRY and CDR2 SYGVKD. In DNA form, the CDR3 reads TGTGCCATCAGTAGGGACAGCAACAATCAGCCCCAGCATTTT. Translated, it gives CAISRDSNNQPQHF.

The V and J genes are TRBV4-3 and TRBJ2-2, with D possibly called TRBD1 or TRBD2 (5 bases each). Trimming shortened V by 0 bases and J by 2 bases, and 13 bases separated the two germline ends. Germline CDR1 LGHNA, CDR2 YSLEER. This CDR3 is 17 amino acids long. The CDR3 nucleotides read TGCGCCAGCAGCCAAGATTCCGGGACGGGAAACACCGGGGAGCTGTTTTTT. Protein sequence: CASSQDSGTGNTGELFF.

The rearrangement links TRBV5-1 to TRBJ2-1; TRBD2 agrees at 12 bases. Germline loops: CDR1 SGHRS, CDR2 YFSETQ. The CDR3 spans 15 residues. V trimming: 0 bases; J trimming: 8 bases; junction bases outside the gene matches: 3. This CDR3 is CASSLGLAGAYEQFF. The CDR3 nucleotides read TGCGCCAGCAGCTTGGGACTAGCGGGAGCATATGAGCAGTTCTTC.

The genes are TRBV5-1 and TRBJ2-1; 7 bases are shared with TRBD2. The CDR3 runs 14 residues. With 6 bases clipped from V and 4 bases from J, the junction kept 7 bases outside the gene matches. CDR1 is SGHRS, CDR2 YFSETQ, per germline. The chain's CDR3 is CASTVAGTYNEQFF. DNA for the CDR3: TGCGCCAGCACCGTAGCGGGTACTTACAATGAGCAGTTCTTC.

Only one count was recorded for this clone. The chain combines TRBV7-2 with TRBJ2-7; 12 bases map to TRBD2. Losses at the gene ends were 1 base for V and 5 bases for J; bases not matched to a gene: 6. The CDR3 is 16 amino acids. The germline V gene encodes CDR1 SGHTA and CDR2 FQGNSA. CDR3 nucleotide sequence: TGTGCCAGCAGCTTAGATCTAGCGGGAGGGCCGGACGAGCAGTACTTC. It is translated as CASSLDLAGGPDEQYF. The entire variable domain, with the rest obtained from reference TRBV7-2 and TRBJ2-7, is as follows: GAGVSQSPSNKVTEKGKDVELRCDPISGHTALYWYRQSLGQGLEFLIYFQGNSAPDKSGLPSDRFSAERTGGSVSTLTIQRTQQEDSAVYLCASSLDLAGGPDEQYFGPGTRLTVT.

The CDR3 DNA reads TGCGCCAGCAGCCTGCCCGGGGAACAAGAGACCCAGTACTTC. It is translated as CASSLPGEQETQYF. V and J are TRBV5-1 and TRBJ2-5, with D perhaps matching TRBD2 (5 bases). This CDR3 comprises 14 residues. Trimming took 4 bases from V and 2 from J, leaving 12 bases between them. Germline-derived CDR1 and CDR2 are SGHRS and YFSETQ.

The V gene is TRBV5-6, the J gene TRBJ1-2, with D possibly TRBD1 on 5 matching bases. CDR3 length: 15 amino acids. Germline loops: CDR1 SGHDT, CDR2 YYEEEE. V shed 9 bases and J shed 4 bases, with 22 bases lying between them. DNA for the CDR3: TGTGCCACCTCGTATTGGGGGAGTAACATCTATGGCTACACCTTC. Translation: CATSYWGSNIYGYTF.

V is TRBV6-5 and J is TRBJ2-7, with D perhaps TRBD2 (6 bases). The V and J ends lost 7 bases and 4 bases respectively, with 8 bases between them. Germline values: CDR1 MNHEY, CDR2 SVGAGI. The CDR3 has 11 residues. CDR3 coding DNA: TGTGCCAGCACCGGGGGTTACGAGCAGTACTTC. Residues: CASTGGYEQYF.

This clone has a count of ten or more. The chain links TRBV30 to TRBJ1-2, with unresolved D. The CDR3 consists of 11 residues. Per the germline V gene, CDR1 is GTSNPN and CDR2 is SVGIG (reference sequence). V lost 5 bases to trimming and J lost 9 bases, with 13 bases between them. This CDR3 reads CAWQIGSSYTF. CDR3 nucleotides: TGTGCCTGGCAGATCGGGAGTAGCTACACCTTC.

This clone was seen only a few times. This chain links TRBV18 with TRBJ2-3; 14 nucleotides match TRBD2. Per germline, CDR1 KGHSH and CDR2 LQKENI. This CDR3 is 18 amino acids long. Trimming took 4 bases from V and 2 from J; bases not matched to a gene: 8. CDR3 in amino acids: CASSRATSGRGTTDTQYF. DNA for the CDR3: TGTGCCAGCTCACGAGCGACTAGCGGGAGGGGTACCACAGATACGCAGTATTTT.

This sequence joins TRBV7-2 and TRBJ2-7; D call uncertain. This CDR3 has 13 amino acids. The ends were cut back, 5 bases at V and 2 bases at J, with 10 bases in the middle. Germline values: CDR1 SGHTA, CDR2 FQGNSA. The CDR3 bases are TGTGCCAGCAGCCCTCTAGGGACCTACGAGCAGTACTTC. Amino acids: CASSPLGTYEQYF. Full variable domain (missing parts from reference TRBV7-2 and TRBJ2-7): GAGVSQSPSNKVTEKGKDVELRCDPISGHTALYWYRQSLGQGLEFLIYFQGNSAPDKSGLPSDRFSAERTGGSVSTLTIQRTQQEDSAVYLCASSPLGTYEQYFGPGTRLTVT.

Only a few counts were recorded for this clone. CDR3 coding DNA: TGTGCCAGCAGCTCCGAGCTGGACCGTCGCGAGCAGTACTTC. Translating it yields CASSSELDRREQYF. The chain uses TRBV7-2 and TRBJ2-7; D is unresolved. Germline V gives CDR1 SGHTA, CDR2 FQGNSA. The V end was cut by 4 bases, the J end by 6 bases, with 16 bases between. This CDR3 spans 14 amino acids. Looking up the rest from reference TRBV7-2 and TRBJ2-7 gives the full variable domain: GAGVSQSPSNKVTEKGKDVELRCDPISGHTALYWYRQSLGQGLEFLIYFQGNSAPDKSGLPSDRFSAERTGGSVSTLTIQRTQQEDSAVYLCASSSELDRREQYFGPGTRLTVT.

Worth noting for this clone: The sample contains more than one DNA sequence encoding this CDR3. V is TRBV6-1 and J is TRBJ2-1; D possibly corresponds to TRBD2 (6 bases). V gave up 0 bases and J gave up 4 bases, with 7 bases separating them. CDR1 is MNHNS, CDR2 SASEGT, per germline. This CDR3 contains 14 residues. CDR3 residues: CASSEAGGYNEQFF. The CDR3, as DNA: TGTGCCAGCAGTGAAGCCGGGGGATACAATGAGCAGTTCTTC.

This sequence joins TRBV2 and TRBJ2-1; 7 bases align to TRBD1. The CDR3 loop spans 15 amino acids. The junction had 7 bases not matched to a gene; V was cut back by 6 bases and J by 2 bases. Germline CDR1 and CDR2: SNHLY and FYNNEI. CDR3 sequence reads: CASRQDRSTYNEQFF. The DNA of the CDR3 is TGTGCCAGCAGACAGGACAGGTCCACCTACAATGAGCAGTTCTTC.

The rearrangement joins TRBV27 to TRBJ2-3; D is undetermined. The CDR3 is made up of 14 amino acids. Germline-derived CDR1 and CDR2 are MNHEY and SMNVEV (reference sequence). Trimming removed 5 bases at V and 4 bases at J, with 13 bases between. This CDR3 reads CASSLQTGPDTQYF. The CDR3 DNA is TGTGCCAGCAGTCTCCAGACTGGACCAGATACGCAGTATTTT.